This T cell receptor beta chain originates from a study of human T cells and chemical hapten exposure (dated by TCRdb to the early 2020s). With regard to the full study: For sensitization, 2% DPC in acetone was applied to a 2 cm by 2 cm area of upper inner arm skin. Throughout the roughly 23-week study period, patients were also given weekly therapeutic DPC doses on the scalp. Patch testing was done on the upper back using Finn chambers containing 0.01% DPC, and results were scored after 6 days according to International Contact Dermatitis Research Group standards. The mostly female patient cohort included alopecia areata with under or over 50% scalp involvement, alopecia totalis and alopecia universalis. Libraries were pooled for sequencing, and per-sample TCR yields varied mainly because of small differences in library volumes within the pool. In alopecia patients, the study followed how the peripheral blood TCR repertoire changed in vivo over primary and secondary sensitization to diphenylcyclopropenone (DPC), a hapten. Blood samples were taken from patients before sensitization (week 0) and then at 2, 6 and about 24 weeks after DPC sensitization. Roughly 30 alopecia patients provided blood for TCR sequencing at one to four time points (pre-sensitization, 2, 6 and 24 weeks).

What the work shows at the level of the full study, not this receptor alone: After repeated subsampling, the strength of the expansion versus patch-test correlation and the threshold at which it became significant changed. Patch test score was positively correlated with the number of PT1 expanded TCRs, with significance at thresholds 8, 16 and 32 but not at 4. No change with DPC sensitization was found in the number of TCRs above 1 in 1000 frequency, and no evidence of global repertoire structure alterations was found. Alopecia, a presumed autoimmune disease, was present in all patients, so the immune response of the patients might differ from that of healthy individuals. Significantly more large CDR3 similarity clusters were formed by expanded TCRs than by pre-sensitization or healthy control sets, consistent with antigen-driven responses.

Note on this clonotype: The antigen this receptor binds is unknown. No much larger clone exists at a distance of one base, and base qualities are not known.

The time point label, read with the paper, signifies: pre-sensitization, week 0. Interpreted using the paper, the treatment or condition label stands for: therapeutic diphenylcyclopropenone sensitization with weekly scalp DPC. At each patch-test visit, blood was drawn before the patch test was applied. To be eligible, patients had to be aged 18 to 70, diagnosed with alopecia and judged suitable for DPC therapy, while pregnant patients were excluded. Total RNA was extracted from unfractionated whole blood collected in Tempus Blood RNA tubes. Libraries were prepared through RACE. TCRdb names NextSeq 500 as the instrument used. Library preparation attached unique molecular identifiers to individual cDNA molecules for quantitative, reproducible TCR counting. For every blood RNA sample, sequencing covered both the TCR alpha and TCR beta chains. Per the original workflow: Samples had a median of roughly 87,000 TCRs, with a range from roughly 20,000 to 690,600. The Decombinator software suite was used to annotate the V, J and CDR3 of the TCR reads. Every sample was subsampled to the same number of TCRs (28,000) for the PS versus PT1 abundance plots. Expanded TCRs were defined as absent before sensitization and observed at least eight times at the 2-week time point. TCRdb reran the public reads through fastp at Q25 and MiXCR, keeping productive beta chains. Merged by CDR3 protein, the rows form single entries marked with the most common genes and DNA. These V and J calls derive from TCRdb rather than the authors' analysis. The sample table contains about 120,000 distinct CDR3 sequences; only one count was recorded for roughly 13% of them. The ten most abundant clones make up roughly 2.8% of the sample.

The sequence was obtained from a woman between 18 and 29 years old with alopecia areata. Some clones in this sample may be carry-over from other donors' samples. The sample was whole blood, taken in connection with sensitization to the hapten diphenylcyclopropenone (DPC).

In nucleotides, the sequence is TGCGCCAGCAGCCAAGAGGGCTTAGCCAAAAACATTCAGTACTTC. Translated, this is CASSQEGLAKNIQYF. In this chain, TRBV4-1 is recombined with TRBJ2-4, with an unclear D gene assignment. Trimming costs V 0 bases and J 0 bases, and their ends lie 6 bases apart. The germline V gene yields MGHRA for CDR1 and YSYEKL for CDR2. Spanning cysteine to phenylalanine, the CDR3 consists of 15 amino acids. Only the CDR3 DNA stays, 45 bases, in frame from base 1.